This is a list of T cell receptor beta chains from one sample in a study of beta chain features in type 1 diabetes. Sequenced by immunoSEQ multiplex PCR; TCRdb stores in-frame clones only, minus some. Of about 340,000 clones listed, around 9% are singletons. The sample comprised central memory CD4+ T cells from blood. The receptors shown here come from a man aged 25 to 40 with type 1 diabetes. Both conserved end residues are part of each CDR3. A D gene is named only where the DNA matches it firmly. Size is stated for part of the rows, as once, few or many counts, or as a class when the clone is expanded.

clone_size: NA; j_call: TRBJ2-7; v_call: TRBV7-2; d_call: NA; cdr3_aa: CASSTHREAYEQYF; cdr3_nt: TGTGCCAGCAGCACACACAGGGAAGCCTACGAGCAGTACTTC
clone_size: few; j_call: TRBJ1-2; v_call: TRBV4-1; d_call: NA; cdr3_aa: CASSQYTAIEGYTF; cdr3_nt: TGCGCCAGCAGCCAGTACACAGCAATCGAGGGCTACACCTTC
clone_size: few; j_call: TRBJ2-5; v_call: TRBV15; d_call: NA; cdr3_aa: CATSRDFGRGETQYF; cdr3_nt: TGTGCCACCAGCAGAGATTTTGGCAGGGGAGAGACCCAGTACTTC
clone_size: NA; j_call: TRBJ2-3; v_call: TRBV6-6; d_call: NA; cdr3_aa: CASSPLGSRTDTQYF; cdr3_nt: TGTGCCAGCAGTCCCCTAGGGTCTCGCACAGATACGCAGTATTTT
clone_size: NA; j_call: TRBJ2-2; v_call: TRBV5-6; d_call: NA; cdr3_aa: CASSLSGHTGELFF; cdr3_nt: TGTGCCAGCAGCTTGTCAGGGCACACCGGGGAGCTGTTTTTT
clone_size: few; j_call: TRBJ2-7; v_call: TRBV18; d_call: NA; cdr3_aa: CASSPSRGSSYEQYF; cdr3_nt: TGTGCCAGCTCACCATCGCGGGGAAGCTCCTACGAGCAGTACTTC
clone_size: NA; j_call: TRBJ1-2; v_call: TRBV5-1; d_call: NA; cdr3_aa: CASSLGTGNLYGYTF; cdr3_nt: TGCGCCAGCAGCCTAGGAACAGGGAACCTCTATGGCTACACCTTC
clone_size: NA; j_call: TRBJ1-1; v_call: TRBV18; d_call: TRBD1; cdr3_aa: CASSPFDRGVNTEAFF; cdr3_nt: TGTGCCAGCTCACCGTTCGACAGGGGGGTTAACACTGAAGCTTTCTTT
clone_size: NA; j_call: TRBJ2-2; v_call: TRBV9; d_call: TRBD1; cdr3_aa: CASSPQGAAGELFF; cdr3_nt: TGTGCCAGCAGCCCCCAGGGGGCAGCCGGGGAGCTGTTTTTT
clone_size: many; j_call: TRBJ2-5; v_call: TRBV10-1; d_call: TRBD1; cdr3_aa: CASSGPFDRGSQETQYF; cdr3_nt: TGCGCCAGCAGTGGACCCTTTGACAGGGGTTCCCAAGAGACCCAGTACTTC
clone_size: NA; j_call: TRBJ2-1; v_call: TRBV4-3; d_call: TRBD2; cdr3_aa: CASSQGSGTRHNEQFF; cdr3_nt: TGCGCCAGCAGCCAAGGTTCCGGGACTAGACACAATGAGCAGTTCTTC
clone_size: NA; j_call: TRBJ2-7; v_call: TRBV7-2; d_call: TRBD2; cdr3_aa: CASSPDGGASTYEQYF; cdr3_nt: TGTGCCAGCAGCCCAGACGGGGGGGCCTCTACCTACGAGCAGTACTTC
clone_size: few; j_call: TRBJ2-5; v_call: TRBV2; d_call: NA; cdr3_aa: CASSESSEVDF; cdr3_nt: TGTGCCAGCAGTGAAAGTAGCGAGGTAGACTTC
clone_size: NA; j_call: TRBJ1-1; v_call: TRBV19; d_call: TRBD1; cdr3_aa: CASSRQGDTEAFF; cdr3_nt: TGTGCCAGTAGTAGACAGGGGGACACTGAAGCTTTCTTT
clone_size: NA; j_call: TRBJ2-1; v_call: TRBV9; d_call: NA; cdr3_aa: CASSSLGDLASNEQFF; cdr3_nt: TGTGCCAGCAGCTCCCTGGGGGACTTAGCTAGCAATGAGCAGTTCTTC
clone_size: few; j_call: TRBJ1-5; v_call: TRBV5-6; d_call: NA; cdr3_aa: CASSLVGQPQHF; cdr3_nt: TGTGCCAGCAGCTTGGTAGGTCAGCCCCAGCATTTT
clone_size: few; j_call: TRBJ1-2; v_call: TRBV5-6; d_call: TRBD1; cdr3_aa: CASSRDRNYGYTF; cdr3_nt: TGTGCCAGCAGCCGGGACAGGAACTATGGCTACACCTTC
clone_size: many; j_call: TRBJ1-2; v_call: TRBV19; d_call: NA; cdr3_aa: CASSIPRAASTNYGYTF; cdr3_nt: TGTGCCAGTAGTATCCCTAGGGCCGCCAGCACTAACTATGGCTACACCTTC
clone_size: few; j_call: TRBJ2-7; v_call: TRBV18; d_call: TRBD1; cdr3_aa: CASSFRQGDYEQYF; cdr3_nt: TGTGCCAGCTCATTCCGACAGGGGGACTACGAGCAGTACTTC
clone_size: NA; j_call: TRBJ2-1; v_call: TRBV20-1; d_call: TRBD2; cdr3_aa: CSAGLADEQFF; cdr3_nt: TGCAGTGCTGGACTAGCGGATGAGCAGTTCTTC
clone_size: NA; j_call: TRBJ1-1; v_call: TRBV9; d_call: NA; cdr3_aa: CASSAKGRTATEAFF; cdr3_nt: TGTGCCAGCAGCGCCAAGGGCAGGACGGCCACTGAAGCTTTCTTT
clone_size: few; j_call: TRBJ1-6; v_call: TRBV18; d_call: NA; cdr3_aa: CASSQIDVAKGAPLHF; cdr3_nt: TGTGCCAGCTCACAGATTGACGTTGCCAAGGGGGCACCCCTCCACTTT
clone_size: NA; j_call: TRBJ1-2; v_call: TRBV29-1; d_call: NA; cdr3_aa: CSFRGTYGYTF; cdr3_nt: TGCAGCTTTCGAGGAACCTATGGCTACACCTTC
clone_size: NA; j_call: TRBJ2-5; v_call: TRBV9; d_call: NA; cdr3_aa: CASSVDPGDLYF; cdr3_nt: TGTGCCAGCAGCGTAGATCCAGGGGATCTATACTTC
clone_size: few; j_call: TRBJ1-2; v_call: TRBV5-6; d_call: NA; cdr3_aa: CASSLAGGYTF; cdr3_nt: TGTGCCAGCAGCTTGGCGGGTGGCTACACCTTC
clone_size: few; j_call: TRBJ2-7; v_call: TRBV18; d_call: NA; cdr3_aa: CASSKQATYEQYF; cdr3_nt: TGTGCCAGCTCAAAACAGGCTACCTACGAGCAGTACTTC
clone_size: NA; j_call: TRBJ1-3; v_call: TRBV2; d_call: TRBD1; cdr3_aa: CASRRTGLSGNTIYF; cdr3_nt: TGTGCCAGCAGAAGGACAGGACTCTCTGGAAACACCATATATTTT
clone_size: NA; j_call: TRBJ2-5; v_call: TRBV28; d_call: NA; cdr3_aa: CASSDPRGTEETQYF; cdr3_nt: TGTGCCAGCAGCGACCCTCGGGGGACAGAAGAGACCCAGTACTTC
clone_size: few; j_call: TRBJ2-6; v_call: TRBV5-8; d_call: NA; cdr3_aa: CASSLTGRAGANVLTF; cdr3_nt: TGTGCCAGCAGCTTGACAGGGCGGGCTGGGGCCAACGTCCTGACTTTC
clone_size: few; j_call: TRBJ2-3; v_call: TRBV5-1; d_call: NA; cdr3_aa: CASRTSFNTDTQYF; cdr3_nt: TGCGCCAGCAGAACATCGTTCAACACAGATACGCAGTATTTT
clone_size: NA; j_call: TRBJ2-7; v_call: TRBV5-6; d_call: TRBD1; cdr3_aa: CASSQNRGREQYF; cdr3_nt: TGTGCCAGCAGCCAAAACAGGGGGCGCGAGCAGTACTTC
clone_size: NA; j_call: TRBJ2-7; v_call: TRBV6-6; d_call: NA; cdr3_aa: CASRSGSPSSYEQYF; cdr3_nt: TGTGCCAGCAGATCAGGGTCCCCGAGCTCCTACGAGCAGTACTTC
clone_size: NA; j_call: TRBJ2-7; v_call: TRBV5-6; d_call: TRBD1; cdr3_aa: CASSLENRGTHEQYF; cdr3_nt: TGTGCCAGCAGCTTGGAAAACAGGGGTACCCACGAGCAGTACTTC
clone_size: many; j_call: TRBJ1-6; v_call: TRBV2; d_call: NA; cdr3_aa: CASIGVDYNSPLHF; cdr3_nt: TGTGCCAGCATCGGGGTTGACTATAATTCACCCCTCCACTTT
clone_size: NA; j_call: TRBJ2-5; v_call: TRBV4-1; d_call: NA; cdr3_aa: CASSQGGAGKETQYF; cdr3_nt: TGCGCCAGCAGCCAAGGGGGTGCCGGGAAAGAGACCCAGTACTTC
clone_size: NA; j_call: TRBJ2-3; v_call: TRBV7-9; d_call: NA; cdr3_aa: CASSFHEGPWGTQYF; cdr3_nt: TGTGCCAGCAGCTTCCATGAAGGTCCCTGGGGTACGCAGTATTTT
clone_size: many; j_call: TRBJ1-2; v_call: TRBV7-2; d_call: NA; cdr3_aa: CASSDRQDGYTF; cdr3_nt: TGTGCCAGCAGCGACAGACAGGATGGCTACACCTTC
clone_size: NA; j_call: TRBJ2-1; v_call: TRBV5-4; d_call: TRBD1; cdr3_aa: CASSGNRGYNEQFF; cdr3_nt: TGTGCCAGCAGCGGCAACAGGGGCTACAATGAGCAGTTCTTC
clone_size: NA; j_call: TRBJ2-7; v_call: TRBV27; d_call: TRBD1; cdr3_aa: CASSSTFGTDLGGSYEQYF; cdr3_nt: TGTGCCAGCAGTTCCACATTCGGGACAGACCTCGGTGGGTCCTACGAGCAGTACTTC
clone_size: NA; j_call: TRBJ1-4; v_call: TRBV27; d_call: NA; cdr3_aa: CASSSAGTTNEKLFF; cdr3_nt: TGTGCCAGCAGTTCTGCGGGAACAACTAATGAAAAACTGTTTTTT
clone_size: few; j_call: TRBJ2-5; v_call: TRBV4-1; d_call: TRBD1; cdr3_aa: CASSQDRTGGQETQYF; cdr3_nt: TGCGCCAGCAGCCAAGATCGGACAGGGGGCCAAGAGACCCAGTACTTC
clone_size: NA; j_call: TRBJ1-2; v_call: TRBV11-2; d_call: NA; cdr3_aa: CASSLAGGSGYTF; cdr3_nt: TGTGCCAGCAGCTTAGCAGGCGGGAGCGGCTACACCTTC
clone_size: many; j_call: TRBJ1-1; v_call: TRBV5-1; d_call: NA; cdr3_aa: CASSRQSMNTEAFF; cdr3_nt: TGCGCCAGCAGTCGTCAGAGCATGAACACTGAAGCTTTCTTT
clone_size: NA; j_call: TRBJ2-7; v_call: TRBV18; d_call: NA; cdr3_aa: CASSLTVRREQYF; cdr3_nt: TGTGCCAGCTCACTCACGGTACGGCGGGAGCAGTACTTC
clone_size: few; j_call: TRBJ2-3; v_call: TRBV2; d_call: NA; cdr3_aa: CASSMSGDTQYF; cdr3_nt: TGTGCCAGCAGTATGAGTGGAGATACGCAGTATTTT
clone_size: many; j_call: TRBJ2-5; v_call: TRBV18; d_call: NA; cdr3_aa: CASSPGETQYF; cdr3_nt: TGTGCCAGCTCACCAGGAGAGACCCAGTACTTC
clone_size: few; j_call: TRBJ2-3; v_call: TRBV15; d_call: NA; cdr3_aa: CATSRDHGRTDTQYF; cdr3_nt: TGTGCCACCAGCAGAGATCATGGGCGTACAGATACGCAGTATTTT
clone_size: few; j_call: TRBJ1-1; v_call: TRBV25-1; d_call: NA; cdr3_aa: CASSEYGHMNTEAFF; cdr3_nt: TGTGCCAGCAGTGAATACGGACATATGAACACTGAAGCTTTCTTT
clone_size: few; j_call: TRBJ2-3; v_call: TRBV14; d_call: TRBD2; cdr3_aa: CASSQVVGGADTQYF; cdr3_nt: TGTGCCAGCAGCCAAGTCGTCGGGGGGGCAGATACGCAGTATTTT
clone_size: NA; j_call: TRBJ2-5; v_call: TRBV30; d_call: TRBD1; cdr3_aa: CAWSSNRDRGRETQYF; cdr3_nt: TGTGCCTGGAGCTCAAACCGGGACAGGGGACGAGAGACCCAGTACTTC
clone_size: few; j_call: TRBJ1-1; v_call: TRBV6-5; d_call: NA; cdr3_aa: CASSYLQHNTEAFF; cdr3_nt: TGTGCCAGCAGTTACCTTCAACACAACACTGAAGCTTTCTTT
clone_size: NA; j_call: TRBJ2-2; v_call: TRBV5-1; d_call: NA; cdr3_aa: CASSSDSLRNTGELFF; cdr3_nt: TGCGCCAGCAGCTCTGACAGCCTAAGGAACACCGGGGAGCTGTTTTTT
clone_size: few; j_call: TRBJ2-6; v_call: TRBV19; d_call: NA; cdr3_aa: CASSIKNSGANVLTF; cdr3_nt: TGTGCCAGTAGTATCAAGAACTCTGGGGCCAACGTCCTGACTTTC
clone_size: NA; j_call: TRBJ2-7; v_call: TRBV20-1; d_call: NA; cdr3_aa: CSARTLGQYF; cdr3_nt: TGCAGTGCTAGGACGTTGGGGCAGTACTTC
clone_size: many; j_call: TRBJ1-4; v_call: TRBV29-1; d_call: TRBD1; cdr3_aa: CSGSMGQGSEKLFF; cdr3_nt: TGCAGCGGATCGATGGGACAGGGAAGTGAAAAACTGTTTTTT
clone_size: NA; j_call: TRBJ2-2; v_call: TRBV19; d_call: TRBD1; cdr3_aa: CASSRQGARYTGELFF; cdr3_nt: TGTGCCAGTAGTCGACAGGGGGCGCGGTACACCGGGGAGCTGTTTTTT
clone_size: few; j_call: TRBJ2-5; v_call: TRBV11-2; d_call: TRBD2; cdr3_aa: CASRRLAGEAETQYF; cdr3_nt: TGTGCCAGCAGGAGACTAGCGGGGGAGGCAGAGACCCAGTACTTC
clone_size: NA; j_call: TRBJ1-1; v_call: TRBV6-5; d_call: TRBD1; cdr3_aa: CASSSPGQRTEAFF; cdr3_nt: TGTGCCAGCAGTAGTCCGGGACAGCGCACTGAAGCTTTCTTT
clone_size: few; j_call: TRBJ1-1; v_call: TRBV9; d_call: NA; cdr3_aa: CASSPSGLGNTEAFF; cdr3_nt: TGTGCCAGCAGCCCATCAGGGCTGGGGAACACTGAAGCTTTCTTT
clone_size: few; j_call: TRBJ2-1; v_call: TRBV7-2; d_call: TRBD2; cdr3_aa: CASSLGTSGGLNEQFF; cdr3_nt: TGTGCCAGCAGCTTAGGGACTAGCGGGGGGTTGAATGAGCAGTTCTTC